This T cell receptor beta chain was captured in a study of T cell responses to AZD1222 COVID-19 vaccine. Study-level results: CD4 TCRs covered the whole spike, strongest at regions 160-218 and 743-854. Seropositive status at baseline applied to only six AZD1222 recipients. Close to half of all spike-specific TCRs reportedly target regions of the variants that are unmutated.

From germline, CDR1 is SGHTA and CDR2 FQGNSA. Trimming left V 1 base short and J 7 bases short, with 11 bases between. The CDR3 has 14 amino acids. As concerns this clone: The target antigen is unknown.

Produced via immunoSEQ multiplex PCR; TCRdb's table is partial and in-frame only. The data show about 100,000 clones, with about 90% seen just once and 4% to 4.5% held by the top ten. The input for sequencing was peripheral blood, taken on day 0 of MenACWY control vaccination. The receptor was isolated from an adult in good health. The genes are TRBV7-2 and TRBJ2-1; unclear D gene. The CDR3 nucleotides are TGTGCCAGCAGCTTAGAAGTTCTCCAGAATGAGCAGTTCTTC. Protein product: CASSLEVLQNEQFF. Drawing the rest from reference TRBV7-2 and TRBJ2-1, the complete variable domain is GAGVSQSPSNKVTEKGKDVELRCDPISGHTALYWYRQSLGQGLEFLIYFQGNSAPDKSGLPSDRFSAERTGGSVSTLTIQRTQQEDSAVYLCASSLEVLQNEQFFGPGTRLTVL.